Shown below are 32 T cell receptor beta chains from a single sample sequenced in a study of vaccination and CD4 T cells after COVID-19. The Oncomine TCR Beta short-read assay was applied to DNA of cultured CD4+ T cells. Each CDR3 protein is one row after TCRdb ran MiXCR on the PCR reads. The sample includes 15,000 to 20,000 distinct CDR3 sequences, 48% seen only once; the top ten take 4.9%. Their cognate antigens are unknown. Treatment of the sample: roughly 11-day PBMC culture with coronavirus spike peptide pools or control peptides (ViraFEST assay). The sample was CD4+ T cells from blood, cultured in vitro, taken before SARS-CoV-2 vaccination. These TCRs come from a human donor who had recovered from COVID-19.

In DNA form, the CDR3 reads TGTGCCACCAGGTCTGACAGGGATGGCACAGATACGCAGTATTTT. Protein sequence: CATRSDRDGTDTQYF. The chain links TRBV24-1 to TRBJ2-3; 7 nucleotides agree with TRBD1. The germline V gene encodes CDR1 KGHDR and CDR2 SFDVKD. The CDR3 has 15 amino acids. The junction had 7 bases not matched to a gene; V was cut back by 7 bases and J by 1 base.

The chain uses TRBV19 and TRBJ1-1, with TRBD1 matching 8 bases. CDR3 length: 14 amino acids. Trimming took 5 bases from V and 1 from J; bases not matched to a gene: 3. Germline CDR1 LNHDA, CDR2 SQIVND (reference sequence). DNA of the CDR3: TGTGCCAGTAGTGCTACAGGGGGGAACACTGAAGCTTTCTTT. This encodes CASSATGGNTEAFF.

CDR3 DNA: TGTGCCAGCAGCCAAAGACAGGACGGGGAGACCCAGTACTTC. Protein sequence: CASSQRQDGETQYF. This sequence joins TRBV6-2 or TRBV6-3 and TRBJ2-5; TRBD1 is a possible D gene (6 bases). This CDR3 has 14 residues. Germline V gene sequence: CDR1 MNHEY, CDR2 SVGEGT. The V end was cut by 6 bases, the J end by 5 bases, with 16 bases between.

The chain has TRBV11-3 and TRBJ2-5, with TRBD2 matching over 7 bases. The CDR3 is 14 amino acids. The germline CDR1 and CDR2 sequences are SGHNT and YENEEA. V trimming: 5 bases; J trimming: 5 bases; junction bases outside the gene matches: 8. Here the CDR3 reads CASSPVGSGETQYF. DNA for the CDR3: TGTGCCAGCAGCCCGGTGGGTAGCGGGGAGACCCAGTACTTC.

This clonotype has a handful of counts. As DNA, the CDR3 is TGTGCCAGCAGCCTAGGGGTCGGGAGCGCCCACACAGATACGCAGTATTTT. This translates into CASSLGVGSAHTDTQYF. The chain employs TRBV7-2 and TRBJ2-3, with D maybe TRBD2 (6 bases). The germline V and J ends were trimmed by 5 bases and 2 bases, with 20 bases remaining between them. The length of the CDR3 is 17 residues. Germline CDR1 and CDR2: SGHTA and FQGNSA.

The chain uses TRBV29-1 and TRBJ2-1, with a tentative D call TRBD1 (5 bases). The CDR3 runs 12 residues. Between the trimmed V and J ends, which lost 5 bases and 8 bases, there was a span of 13 bases. Germline V gene sequence: CDR1 SQVTM, CDR2 ANQGSEA. For the CDR3, the DNA is TGCAGCGTTTTAAACCCCAGGGATGAGCAGTTCTTC. Amino acid sequence: CSVLNPRDEQFF.

The sample holds a few counts of this clonotype. The genes are TRBV28 and TRBJ1-6; no clear D. The CDR3 length is 16 residues. Trimming took 4 bases from V and 0 from J, leaving 10 bases between them. CDR1 and CDR2 from the germline V gene are MDHEN and SYDVKM. CDR3 DNA sequence: TGTGCCAGCAGTTCCGGAGAGAGCTCCTATAATTCACCCCTCCACTTT. It encodes CASSSGESSYNSPLHF. The complete variable domain, with remaining parts taken from reference TRBV28 and TRBJ1-6, reads DVKVTQSSRYLVKRTGEKVFLECVQDMDHENMFWYRQDPGLGLRLIYFSYDVKMKEKGDIPEGYSVSREKKERFSLILESASTNQTSMYLCASSSGESSYNSPLHFGNGTRLTVT.

The chain has TRBV18 and TRBJ2-5; D unresolved. Germline V gene sequence: CDR1 KGHSH, CDR2 LQKENI. The CDR3 length is 12 residues. Trimming took 3 bases from V and 2 from J, leaving 4 bases between them. The chain's CDR3 is CASSPTQETQYF. In nucleotides, the CDR3 is TGTGCCAGCTCACCTACACAAGAGACCCAGTACTTC.

This chain connects TRBV9 to TRBJ2-7; the D is unclear. Germline V CDR1 and CDR2: SGDLS, YYNGEE. The CDR3 spans 15 residues. Trimming pared 0 bases from V and 0 bases from J, leaving 10 bases between. DNA for the CDR3: TGTGCCAGCAGCGTAGGGGCAGGTAGCTCCTACGAGCAGTACTTC. Its protein product is CASSVGAGSSYEQYF.

The table lists this clonotype with a few counts. This sequence joins TRBV7-9 and TRBJ1-2; no clear D gene. The V end was cut by 3 bases, the J end by 5 bases, with 7 bases between. Germline V gene sequence: CDR1 SEHNR, CDR2 FQNEAQ (reference sequence). The CDR3 contains 12 residues. The CDR3 nucleotides are TGTGCCAGCAGCTTTGCGGGGTATGGCTACACCTTC. Its protein product is CASSFAGYGYTF.

The V gene is TRBV5-1, the J gene TRBJ2-7; D is tentatively TRBD1 or TRBD2 (5 bases each). V lost 4 bases to trimming and J lost 0 bases, with 14 bases between them. The CDR3 runs to 15 residues. CDR1 is SGHRS, CDR2 YFSETQ, per germline. The chain's CDR3 is CASSAGTASSYEQYF. DNA of the CDR3: TGCGCCAGCAGCGCCGGGACGGCAAGCTCCTACGAGCAGTACTTC.

This clonotype has just a few counts. CDR3 nucleotides: TGTGCCACTGGAGGCTACGAGCAGTACTTC. Translation gives CATGGYEQYF. The chain recombines TRBV6-2 or TRBV6-3 with TRBJ2-7; D is possibly TRBD2 (5 bases). CDR1 is MNHEY, CDR2 SVGEGT, per germline. The V end was cut by 10 bases, the J end by 3 bases, with 7 bases between. The CDR3 loop spans 10 amino acids.

The chain carries TRBV6-2 or TRBV6-3 and TRBJ2-5; D is perhaps TRBD2 (5 bases). From germline, CDR1 is MNHEY and CDR2 SVGEGT. The V gene lost 5 bases and the J gene lost 2 bases, with 9 bases spanning the gap. The CDR3 runs to 13 residues. The chain's CDR3 is CASSRGPQETQYF. DNA of the CDR3: TGTGCCAGCAGTCGGGGTCCTCAAGAGACCCAGTACTTC.

V usage is TRBV19 and J usage is TRBJ2-5, with TRBD1 identical over 9 bases. This CDR3 has 15 amino acids. V shed 5 bases and J 3 bases; nucleotides not matched to a gene: 7. Germline loops: CDR1 LNHDA, CDR2 SQIVND (reference sequence). The CDR3 here is CASSSPTGGEETQYF. CDR3 coding DNA: TGTGCCAGTAGTTCCCCGACAGGGGGGGAAGAGACCCAGTACTTC.

This chain connects TRBV6-1 to TRBJ1-2; D is unclear. CDR3 length: 13 residues. V gave up 6 bases and J gave up 3 bases, with 11 bases separating them. CDR1 and CDR2 from the germline V gene are MNHNS and SASEGT. The CDR3 DNA sequence: TGTGCCAGCAGCACGGGAATAGACTATGGCTACACCTTC. It encodes CASSTGIDYGYTF.

The CDR3 here is CASSIAAGATGELFF. CDR3 in DNA: TGTGCCAGTAGTATCGCGGCGGGGGCTACCGGGGAGCTGTTTTTT. V and J are TRBV19 and TRBJ2-2, with D possibly TRBD2 on 7 matching bases. Per germline, CDR1 LNHDA and CDR2 SQIVND (reference sequence). This CDR3 is built from 15 residues. V shed 3 bases and J shed 5 bases, with 13 bases lying between them.

The chain is built from TRBV4-1 and TRBJ2-3; D remains ambiguous. Germline-derived CDR1 and CDR2 are MGHRA and YSYEKL. Between the trimmed V and J ends, which lost 4 bases and 0 bases, there was a span of 8 bases. This CDR3 has 14 amino acids. CDR3 sequence: CASSLDPSTDTQYF. The CDR3 bases are TGCGCCAGCAGCCTGGACCCTAGCACAGATACGCAGTATTTT.

V and J are TRBV25-1 and TRBJ2-5; D ambiguous. CDR1 MGHDK and CDR2 SYGVNS come from the germline V gene. CDR3 length: 13 residues. Deletions cut 6 bases from V and 4 bases from J, with 12 bases between. The CDR3 bases are TGTGCCAGCAGGCCCTCCGGTCGAGAGACCCAGTACTTC. Protein product: CASRPSGRETQYF.

CDR3 sequence: CSVVGGGNMRTDTQYF. In nucleotides, the CDR3 is TGCAGCGTTGTAGGCGGGGGTAATATGAGGACAGATACGCAGTATTTT. V usage is TRBV29-1 and J usage is TRBJ2-3; 7 bases match TRBD2. Trimming took 4 bases from V and 3 from J; bases not matched to a gene: 13. The CDR3 length is 16 residues. Germline V lookup: CDR1 SQVTM, CDR2 ANQGSEA.

The V and J genes are TRBV5-4 and TRBJ2-3, with no clear D. Germline V lookup: CDR1 SGHNT, CDR2 YYREEE (reference sequence). The CDR3 has 16 residues. Trimming stripped 0 bases from V and 0 bases from J, with 11 bases between. CDR3 nucleotides: TGTGCCAGCAGCTTGGGTGGGAAGCGAAGCACAGATACGCAGTATTTT. Translated, it gives CASSLGGKRSTDTQYF.

This clonotype turned up a few times. The chain employs TRBV10-3 and TRBJ1-1, with 8 bases identical to TRBD1. Germline assignment: CDR1 ENHRY and CDR2 SYGVKD. J lost 8 bases, V lost 10 bases, and 12 bases had no gene match. The CDR3 has 13 amino acids. Here the CDR3 reads CATETTQGAEAFF. CDR3 DNA: TGTGCCACCGAGACTACCCAGGGGGCGGAAGCTTTCTTT.

V and J are TRBV12-3 or TRBV12-4 and TRBJ1-3; 7 nucleotides match TRBD1. Trimming removed 6 bases from V and 2 bases from J; junction bases left unmatched: 10. The CDR3 totals 16 residues. The chain's CDR3 is CASRTTGEGAGNTIYF. The CDR3 DNA follows: TGTGCCAGCAGGACAACAGGGGAAGGAGCTGGAAACACCATATATTTT.

The chain employs TRBV12-5 and TRBJ1-2; 7 positions agree with TRBD1. Germline V gene data show CDR1 as LGHNT and CDR2 as FRNRAP. This CDR3 has 14 amino acids. V shed 5 bases and J 4 bases; nucleotides not matched to a gene: 7. CDR3 region: CASGRQGGGYGYTF. The CDR3 nucleotides read TGTGCTAGTGGTCGACAGGGTGGTGGCTATGGCTACACCTTC.

V gene TRBV11-3 combines with J gene TRBJ2-5; D uncertain. CDR1 SGHNT and CDR2 YENEEA come from the germline V gene. The CDR3 runs to 14 residues. With 5 bases removed from V and 5 bases from J, the gap between germline ends came to 15 bases. CDR3 bases: TGTGCCAGCAGCCTAAGAGAGTTTCAGGAGACCCAGTACTTC. It translates to CASSLREFQETQYF.

The V and J genes are TRBV7-2 and TRBJ2-1; 7 bases are shared with TRBD2. The germline V gene encodes CDR1 SGHTA and CDR2 FQGNSA. The CDR3 runs 15 residues. The V segment lost 4 bases and the J segment 9 bases; nucleotides outside the gene matches: 12. CDR3: CASSSAGDPLSEQFF. The CDR3 coding sequence is TGTGCCAGCAGCTCCGCGGGGGATCCACTTAGTGAGCAGTTCTTC.

The chain couples TRBV14 to TRBJ2-7; 7 bases match TRBD1. The CDR3 extends over 13 amino acids. The germline V gene has CDR1 SGHDN and CDR2 FVKESK. The V gene end was trimmed by 6 bases and the J gene end by 5 bases; junction bases not matched to a gene: 7. Here the CDR3 reads CASRKTGSDEQYF. The CDR3 bases are TGTGCCAGCAGAAAGACAGGGTCCGACGAGCAGTACTTC.

The chain carries TRBV11-3 and TRBJ1-2; TRBD1 matches at 9 bases. This CDR3 contains 17 residues. Germline-derived CDR1 and CDR2 are SGHNT and YENEEA. The J segment lost 1 base and the V segment lost 4 bases, leaving 10 bases of the junction unmatched. CDR3 sequence: CASSSDRGTGINYGYTF. The CDR3 DNA reads TGTGCCAGCAGCTCCGACCGAGGGACAGGGATTAACTATGGCTACACCTTC.

The chain has TRBV19 and TRBJ2-5; 11 bases are shared with TRBD2. The CDR3 consists of 14 residues. With 4 bases clipped from V and 4 bases from J, the junction kept 2 bases outside the gene matches. CDR1 and CDR2 (germline): LNHDA, SQIVND (reference sequence). CDR3 sequence: CASSRGLAAETQYF. The DNA of the CDR3 is TGTGCCAGTAGTAGGGGACTAGCGGCAGAGACCCAGTACTTC. Using reference TRBV19 and TRBJ2-5 for the parts outside the CDR3, the full variable domain is DGGITQSPKYLFRKEGQNVTLSCEQNLNHDAMYWYRQDPGQGLRLIYYSQIVNDFQKGDIAEGYSVSREKKESFPLTVTSAQKNPTAFYLCASSRGLAAETQYFGPGTRLLVL.

The chain couples TRBV19 to TRBJ1-2; 9 nucleotides align to TRBD1. With 5 bases clipped from V and 3 bases from J, the junction kept 4 bases outside the gene matches. The CDR3 consists of 14 residues. Germline V gene sequence: CDR1 LNHDA, CDR2 SQIVND (reference sequence). Written as DNA, the CDR3 is TGTGCCAGTAGTTCCTGGACAGGGGACTATGGCTACACCTTC. Amino acids: CASSSWTGDYGYTF.

A few counts support this clonotype. V is TRBV5-1 and J is TRBJ1-1, with D unresolved. The CDR3 is 15 residues long. Per the germline V gene, CDR1 is SGHRS and CDR2 is YFSETQ. Trimming pared 3 bases from V and 1 base from J, leaving 13 bases between. The CDR3 nucleotides read TGCGCCAGCAGCTCCGCCAGGACCAAGAACACTGAAGCTTTCTTT. Protein sequence: CASSSARTKNTEAFF.

The V call is TRBV6-5, the J call TRBJ2-4; tentatively, D is TRBD1 or TRBD2 (5 bases each). The V and J ends lost 0 bases and 5 bases respectively, with 14 bases between them. There are 16 residues in the CDR3. Germline values: CDR1 MNHEY, CDR2 SVGAGI. The DNA for the CDR3 is TGTGCCAGCAGTTACTCGATTGGGGGTAGGGAAAACATTCAGTACTTC. Translating it yields CASSYSIGGRENIQYF.

J is TRBJ2-1 and V is TRBV24-1; D perhaps matches TRBD2 (5 bases). The CDR3 covers 12 residues. V was shortened by 6 bases and J by 6 bases, with 8 bases between the two germline ends. Germline V CDR1 and CDR2: KGHDR, SFDVKD. CDR3 in DNA: TGTGCCACCAGTAGGACTTCCAATGAGCAGTTCTTC. This translates into CATSRTSNEQFF.